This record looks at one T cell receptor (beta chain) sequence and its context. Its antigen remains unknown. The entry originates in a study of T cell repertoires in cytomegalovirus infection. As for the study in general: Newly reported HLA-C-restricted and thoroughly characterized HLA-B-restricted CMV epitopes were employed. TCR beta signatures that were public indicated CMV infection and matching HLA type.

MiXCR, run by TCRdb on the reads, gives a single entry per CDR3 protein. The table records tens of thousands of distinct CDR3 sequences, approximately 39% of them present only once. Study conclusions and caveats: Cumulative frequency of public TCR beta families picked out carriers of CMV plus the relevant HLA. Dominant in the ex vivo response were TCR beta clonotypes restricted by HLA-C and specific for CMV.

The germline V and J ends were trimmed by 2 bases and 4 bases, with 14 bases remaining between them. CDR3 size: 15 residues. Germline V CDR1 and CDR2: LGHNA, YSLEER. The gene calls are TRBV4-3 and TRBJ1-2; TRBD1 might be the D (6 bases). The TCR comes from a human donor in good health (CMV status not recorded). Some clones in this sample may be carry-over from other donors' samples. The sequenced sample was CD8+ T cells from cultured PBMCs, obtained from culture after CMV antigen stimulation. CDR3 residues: CASSQFSGASYGYTF. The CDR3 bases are TGCGCCAGCAGCCAATTCTCGGGGGCGAGCTATGGCTACACCTTC.